This is a list of T cell receptor beta chains from one sample in a study of blood T cell repertoires in COVID-19. Assay used: immunoSEQ multiplex PCR; TCRdb lists only in-frame clones, some missing. The sample has about 140,000 clones; 77% are singletons. The sequenced sample consisted of peripheral blood. All receptors derive from a woman aged 45-59 years with active or convalescent COVID-19. Both conserved end residues are part of each CDR3. A D gene is named only where the DNA matches it firmly. Clone sizes are given selectively: once, few, many, or a class where the clone is expanded.

size,D,V,J,DNA,CDR3
.,.,TRBV7-3,TRBJ1-1,TGTGCCAGCAGCACTCAGGGGAACACTGAAGCTTTCTTT,CASSTQGNTEAFF
.,.,TRBV30,TRBJ1-3,TGTGCCTGGAGGGAGGTACAGGGAGCCTCTGGAAACACCATATATTTT,CAWREVQGASGNTIYF
.,.,TRBV7-2,TRBJ1-2,TGTGCCAGCAGCTTAGATCACCGAGCACCCTATGGCTACACCTTC,CASSLDHRAPYGYTF
.,.,TRBV28,TRBJ2-1,TGTGCCAGCGGTGACAGTTCCTACAATGAGCAGTTCTTC,CASGDSSYNEQFF
.,.,TRBV6-6,TRBJ1-2,TGTGCCAGCAGTTACTCTATCGCGACACTCGATGGCTACACCTTC,CASSYSIATLDGYTF
.,.,TRBV5-8,TRBJ1-5,TGTGCCAGCACCCCGGGGGTCGAGCCCCAGCATTTT,CASTPGVEPQHF
.,.,TRBV25-1,TRBJ1-1,TGTGCCAGCAGTTTGGGAGGAAGGGGCGACACTGAAGCTTTCTTT,CASSLGGRGDTEAFF
.,TRBD2,TRBV30,TRBJ2-3,TGTGCCTGGAATAGCGGGGGCCGGACAGATACGCAGTATTTT,CAWNSGGRTDTQYF
.,TRBD1,TRBV5-8,TRBJ1-6,TGTGCCAGCAGCCCACAGGGGGCTTGGAATTCACCCCTCCACTTT,CASSPQGAWNSPLHF
many,TRBD1,TRBV5-1,TRBJ1-5,TGCGCCAGCAGCTTGGGTGCAGGGGGACTCAATCAGCCCCAGCATTTT,CASSLGAGGLNQPQHF
.,.,TRBV7-8,TRBJ2-7,TGTGCCAGCAGCTTAGGAATCGGCGGGATGGGGACGAGGGAGCAGTACTTC,CASSLGIGGMGTREQYF
few,.,TRBV18,TRBJ1-5,TGTGCCAGCTCAGAGGGGGGGGCGATTCAGCCCCAGCATTTT,CASSEGGAIQPQHF
.,.,TRBV11-1,TRBJ1-2,TGTGCCAGCAGCAGAGAGAACTATGGCTACACCTTC,CASSRENYGYTF
.,.,TRBV5-1,TRBJ1-1,TGCGCCAGCAGCCCCGGGGAGGGCCTGAACACTGAAGCTTTCTTT,CASSPGEGLNTEAFF
once,.,TRBV15,TRBJ1-1,TGTGCCACCAGGCCCGGGACAACGAACACTGAAGCTTTCTTT,CATRPGTTNTEAFF
.,.,TRBV11-3,TRBJ1-6,TGTGCCAGCAGCGACAGTGACAATTCACCCCTCCACTTT,CASSDSDNSPLHF
.,.,TRBV18,TRBJ2-7,TGTGCCAGCTCACCCAGGGACACCGACTACGAGCAGTACTTC,CASSPRDTDYEQYF
.,.,TRBV4-2,TRBJ2-1,TGTGCCAGCAGCCAACTGAGCGCGGGGAACAATGAGCAGTTCTTC,CASSQLSAGNNEQFF
.,.,TRBV18,TRBJ2-2,TGTGCCAGCTCACCCAACAGGGCAGGGAACACCGGGGAGCTGTTTTTT,CASSPNRAGNTGELFF
few,TRBD1,TRBV7-2,TRBJ1-5,TGTGCCAGCAGCAGACAGGGGCCAAATCTGAATCAGCCCCAGCATTTT,CASSRQGPNLNQPQHF
once,.,TRBV5-5,TRBJ1-1,TGTGCCAGCAGCCCACCTAGGGAAGGGCGGGCTGAAGCTTTCTTT,CASSPPREGRAEAFF
.,TRBD1,TRBV19,TRBJ1-5,TGTGCCAGTAGTATAGAACTCGGGAACAGGGGGCACCAGCCCCAGCATTTT,CASSIELGNRGHQPQHF
.,TRBD1,TRBV7-8,TRBJ1-6,TGTGCCAGCAGCCCCGAGACAGGGGTTTCACCCCTCCACTTT,CASSPETGVSPLHF
once,.,TRBV28,TRBJ1-3,TGTGCCAGCAGTCCCGGGGATGTCTCTGGAAACACCATATATTTT,CASSPGDVSGNTIYF
once,TRBD1,TRBV7-3,TRBJ2-2,TGTGCCAGCAGGGGACAGGGGAGGACCGGGGAGCTGTTTTTT,CASRGQGRTGELFF
.,.,TRBV6-5,TRBJ1-2,TGTGCCAGCAGTTACATGATGGTGGGAGATGGCTACACCTTC,CASSYMMVGDGYTF
.,.,TRBV4-3,TRBJ2-5,TGCGCCAGCAGCCAAAACCCCGCAGGGAACGGAGAGACCCAGTACTTC,CASSQNPAGNGETQYF
.,.,TRBV9,TRBJ2-6,TGTGCCAGCAGCCCCCGACAGAACTCTGGGGCCAACGTCCTGACTTTC,CASSPRQNSGANVLTF
.,.,TRBV6-2/TRBV6-3,TRBJ2-7,TGTGCCAGCAGTTACTCAAGGCAGGGGTCCCACGAGCAGTACTTC,CASSYSRQGSHEQYF
.,TRBD1,TRBV2,TRBJ1-6,TGTGCCAGCAGTGCGACAGGGAGTAATTCACCCCTCCACTTT,CASSATGSNSPLHF